This TCR beta chain derives from a study of blood T cell repertoires in COVID-19. On the study more broadly: The United States, Italy and Spain were the sources of the acute and convalescent COVID-19 samples. Sources were T cells, B-cell-depleted T cells, or PBMCs; the material itself was cDNA or gDNA.

The CDR3 runs to 17 residues. J was trimmed by 5 bases and V by 0 bases; bases with no gene match: 9. Germline V lookup: CDR1 LGHDT, CDR2 YNNKEL (reference sequence). As originally analysed: Reference gene primer amplification gave nucleated cell count estimates. This table comes from immunoSEQ multiplex PCR, and its TCRdb copy is limited to in-frame clones, with some not included. That table supplies the V and J calls and clone size; D and trimming were determined from the DNA. The top ten hold more than 0.95% of the sample, which has over 250,000 clones, more than 70% seen once. The receptor was derived from a middle-aged woman who had recovered from COVID-19. The sequenced material came from peripheral blood. The chain has TRBV3-1 (or the pseudogene TRBV3-2) and TRBJ2-5; 10 bases align to TRBD2. CDR3 sequence reads: CASSQDPGLAAWETQYF. The CDR3 nucleotides are TGTGCCAGCAGCCAAGATCCCGGACTAGCGGCTTGGGAGACCCAGTACTTC.